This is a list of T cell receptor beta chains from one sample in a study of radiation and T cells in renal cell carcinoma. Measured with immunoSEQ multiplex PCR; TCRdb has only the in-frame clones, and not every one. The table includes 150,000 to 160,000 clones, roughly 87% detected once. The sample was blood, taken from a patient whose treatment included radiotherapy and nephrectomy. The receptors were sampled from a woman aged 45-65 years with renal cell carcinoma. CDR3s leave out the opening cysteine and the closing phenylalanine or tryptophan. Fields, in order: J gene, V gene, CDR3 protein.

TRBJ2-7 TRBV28 ASSLGANYEQY
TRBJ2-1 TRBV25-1 ASSEWGGRHGEQF
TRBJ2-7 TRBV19 ASSSGFEQY
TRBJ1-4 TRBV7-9 ASSRRGEKLF
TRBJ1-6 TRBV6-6 ASSFRASPLH
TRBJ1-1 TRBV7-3 ASSYQDGEAF
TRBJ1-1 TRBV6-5 ASSYSGDPPPTEAF
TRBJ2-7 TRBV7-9 ASSGGWTDSSYEQY
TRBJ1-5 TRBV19 ATTGVSRNQPQH
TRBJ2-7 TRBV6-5 ASNPGVAGLYEQY
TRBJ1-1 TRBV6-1 ASSVLQDTEAF
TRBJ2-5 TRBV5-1 ASSLTDRLAGGQETQY
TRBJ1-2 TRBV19 ASRRQGNYGYT
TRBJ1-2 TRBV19 ASNWGGDGYT
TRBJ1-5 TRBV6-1 ASSEVGGRAGQPQH
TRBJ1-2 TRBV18 ASSPLQQNYGYT
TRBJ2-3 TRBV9 ASSDSGGAWDTQY
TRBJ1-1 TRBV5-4 ASSLIAGIANTEAF
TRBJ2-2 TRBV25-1 ASSDPDRGNPGELF
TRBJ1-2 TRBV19 ASRNLGGRAGGYT
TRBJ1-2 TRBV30 AWEESPSNYGYT
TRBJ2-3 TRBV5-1 ASSRTAAHADTQY